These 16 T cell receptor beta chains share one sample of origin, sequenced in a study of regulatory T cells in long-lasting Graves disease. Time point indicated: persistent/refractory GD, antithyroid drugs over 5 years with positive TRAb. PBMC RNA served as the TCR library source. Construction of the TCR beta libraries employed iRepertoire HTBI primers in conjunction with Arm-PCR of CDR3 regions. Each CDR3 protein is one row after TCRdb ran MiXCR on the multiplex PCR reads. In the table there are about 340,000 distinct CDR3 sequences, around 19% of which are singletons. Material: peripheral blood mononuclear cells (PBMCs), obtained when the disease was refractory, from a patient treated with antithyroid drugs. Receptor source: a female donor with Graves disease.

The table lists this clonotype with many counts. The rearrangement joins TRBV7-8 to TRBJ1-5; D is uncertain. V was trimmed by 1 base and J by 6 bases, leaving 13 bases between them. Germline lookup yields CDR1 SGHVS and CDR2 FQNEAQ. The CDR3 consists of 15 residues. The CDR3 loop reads CASSLVGGGSQPQHF. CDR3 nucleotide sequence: TGTGCCAGCAGCTTAGTAGGAGGTGGGAGTCAGCCCCAGCATTTT.

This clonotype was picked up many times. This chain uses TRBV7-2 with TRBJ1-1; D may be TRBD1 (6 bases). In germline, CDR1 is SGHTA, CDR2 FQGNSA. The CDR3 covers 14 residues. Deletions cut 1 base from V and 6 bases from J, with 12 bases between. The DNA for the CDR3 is TGTGCCAGCAGCTTAGGGGACACGGTCCCTGAAGCTTTCTTT. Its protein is CASSLGDTVPEAFF.

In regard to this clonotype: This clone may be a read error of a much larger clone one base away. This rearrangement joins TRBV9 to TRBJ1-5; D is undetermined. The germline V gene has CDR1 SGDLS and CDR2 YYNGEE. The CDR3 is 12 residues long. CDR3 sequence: CAGSTGNQPQHF. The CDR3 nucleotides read TGTGCCGGCAGTACGGGCAATCAGCCCCAGCATTTT.

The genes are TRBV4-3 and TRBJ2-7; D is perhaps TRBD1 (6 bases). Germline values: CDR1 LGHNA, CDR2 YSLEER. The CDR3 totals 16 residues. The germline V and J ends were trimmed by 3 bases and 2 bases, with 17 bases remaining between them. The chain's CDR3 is CASSQILGQQTYEQYF. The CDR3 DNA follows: TGCGCCAGCAGCCAGATCCTCGGACAGCAAACCTACGAGCAGTACTTC.

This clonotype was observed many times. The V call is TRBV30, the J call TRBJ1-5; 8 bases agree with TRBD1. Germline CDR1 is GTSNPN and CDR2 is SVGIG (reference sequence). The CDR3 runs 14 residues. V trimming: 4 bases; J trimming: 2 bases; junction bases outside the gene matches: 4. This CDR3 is CAWNPTGGNQPQHF. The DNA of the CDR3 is TGTGCCTGGAACCCGACAGGGGGCAATCAGCCCCAGCATTTT.

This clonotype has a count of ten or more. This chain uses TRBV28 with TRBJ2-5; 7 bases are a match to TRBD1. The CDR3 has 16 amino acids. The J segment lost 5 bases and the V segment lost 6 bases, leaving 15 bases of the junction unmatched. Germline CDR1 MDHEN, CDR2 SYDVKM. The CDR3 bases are TGTGCCAGCAGCCCTCTCACCTTACAGGGGACCGAGACCCAGTACTTC. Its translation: CASSPLTLQGTETQYF.

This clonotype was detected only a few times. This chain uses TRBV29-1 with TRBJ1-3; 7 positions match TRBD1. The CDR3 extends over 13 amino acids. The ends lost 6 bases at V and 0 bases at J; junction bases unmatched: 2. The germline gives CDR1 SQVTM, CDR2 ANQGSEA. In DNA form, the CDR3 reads TGCAGCGTGGGGACAGACTCTGGAAACACCATATATTTT. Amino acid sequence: CSVGTDSGNTIYF.

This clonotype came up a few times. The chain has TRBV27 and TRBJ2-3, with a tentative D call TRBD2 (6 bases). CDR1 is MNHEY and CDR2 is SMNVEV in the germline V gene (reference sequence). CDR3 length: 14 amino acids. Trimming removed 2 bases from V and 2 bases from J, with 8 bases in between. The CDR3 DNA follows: TGTGCCAGCAGTTTAGCTAGCGACACAGATACGCAGTATTTT. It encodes CASSLASDTDTQYF.

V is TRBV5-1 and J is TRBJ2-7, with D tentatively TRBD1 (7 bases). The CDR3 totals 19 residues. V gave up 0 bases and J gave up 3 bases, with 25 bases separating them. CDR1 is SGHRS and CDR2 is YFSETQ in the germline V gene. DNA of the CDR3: TGCGCCAGCAGCTTGGGTTCCATCGGGGGAACGGGACAGCTCTACGAGCAGTACTTC. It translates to CASSLGSIGGTGQLYEQYF.

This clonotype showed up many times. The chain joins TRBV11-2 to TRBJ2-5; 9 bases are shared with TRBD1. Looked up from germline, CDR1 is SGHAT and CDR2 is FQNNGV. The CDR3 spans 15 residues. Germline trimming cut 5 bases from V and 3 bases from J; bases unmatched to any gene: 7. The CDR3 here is CASSPITGGKETQYF. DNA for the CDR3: TGTGCCAGCAGCCCGATTACAGGGGGCAAAGAGACCCAGTACTTC.

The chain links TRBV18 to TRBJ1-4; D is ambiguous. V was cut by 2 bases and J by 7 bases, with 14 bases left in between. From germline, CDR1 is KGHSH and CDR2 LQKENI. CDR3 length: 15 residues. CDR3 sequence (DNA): TGTGCCAGCTCACCAAGCTTTCTGTTCTTTGAAAAACTGTTTTTT. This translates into CASSPSFLFFEKLFF.

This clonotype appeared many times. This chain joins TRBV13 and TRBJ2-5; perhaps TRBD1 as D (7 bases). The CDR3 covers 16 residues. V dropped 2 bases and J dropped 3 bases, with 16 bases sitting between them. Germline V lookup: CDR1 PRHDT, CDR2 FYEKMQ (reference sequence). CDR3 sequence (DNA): TGTGCCAGCAGCTTATCCGAACAGGGGAGGAAAGAGACCCAGTACTTC. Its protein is CASSLSEQGRKETQYF.

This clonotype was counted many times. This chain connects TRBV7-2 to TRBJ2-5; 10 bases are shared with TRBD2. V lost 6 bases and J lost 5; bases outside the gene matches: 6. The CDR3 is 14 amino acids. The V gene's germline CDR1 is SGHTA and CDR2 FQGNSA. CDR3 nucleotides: TGTGCCAGCAGTGCGGGACTAGCGATGGAGACCCAGTACTTC. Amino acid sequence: CASSAGLAMETQYF.

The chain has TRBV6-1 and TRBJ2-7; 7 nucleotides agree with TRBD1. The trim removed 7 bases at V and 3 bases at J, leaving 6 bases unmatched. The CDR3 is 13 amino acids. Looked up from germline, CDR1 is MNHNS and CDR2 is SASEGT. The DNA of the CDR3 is TGTGCCAGCACGGGACAGTTTGGCTACGAGCAGTACTTC. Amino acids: CASTGQFGYEQYF.

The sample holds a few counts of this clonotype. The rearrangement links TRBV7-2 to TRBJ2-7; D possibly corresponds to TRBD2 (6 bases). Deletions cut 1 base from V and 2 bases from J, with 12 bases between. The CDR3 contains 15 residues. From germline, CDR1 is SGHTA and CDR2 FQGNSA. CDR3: CASSLGGGATYEQYF. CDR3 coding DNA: TGTGCCAGCAGCTTAGGAGGAGGGGCGACCTACGAGCAGTACTTC.

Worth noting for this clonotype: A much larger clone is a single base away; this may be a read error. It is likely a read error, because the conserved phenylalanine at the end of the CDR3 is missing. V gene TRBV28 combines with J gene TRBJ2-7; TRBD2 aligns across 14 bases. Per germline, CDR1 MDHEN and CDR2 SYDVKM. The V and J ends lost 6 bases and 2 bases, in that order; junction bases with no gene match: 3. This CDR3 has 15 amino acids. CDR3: CASRRGLAGAYEQYL. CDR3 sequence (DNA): TGTGCCAGCAGACGGGGACTAGCGGGAGCCTACGAGCAGTACCTC.